Listed below are T cell receptor beta chains from one sample, sequenced in a study of Graves' ophthalmopathy and Graves' hyperthyroidism. TCRdb redid the calling of the multiplex PCR reads with MiXCR, one entry per CDR3 protein. This table holds over 450,000 distinct CDR3 sequences, approximately 15% found once. Input material: blood. The receptors here all came from a woman aged 25 to 39 with Graves' ophthalmopathy. Each CDR3 is given with its conserved first and last residue. The D gene is left open where the match is weak. Size values are once, few and many counts, or a class for expanded clones, and some rows have none.

J gene: TRBJ2-5
clone size: few
D gene: TRBD2
V gene: TRBV4-1
CDR3 protein: CASSHLSGGRYQETQYF
CDR3 DNA: TGCGCCAGCAGCCATCTTTCGGGGGGGCGGTACCAAGAGACCCAGTACTTC

J gene: TRBJ2-5
clone size: once
D gene: NA
V gene: TRBV6-2/TRBV6-3
CDR3 protein: CASSRDSQETQCF
CDR3 DNA: TGTGCCAGCAGCCGCGACAGTCAGGAGACCCAGTGCTTC

J gene: TRBJ2-7
clone size: many
D gene: TRBD2
V gene: TRBV5-4
CDR3 protein: CASRDLGPSGRYEQYF
CDR3 DNA: TGTGCCAGCAGAGACTTAGGGCCTAGCGGGCGATACGAGCAGTACTTC

J gene: TRBJ2-7
clone size: NA
D gene: NA
V gene: TRBV12-3/TRBV12-4
CDR3 protein: CASSFGDAFYEQYF
CDR3 DNA: TGTGCCAGCAGTTTCGGGGACGCCTTTTACGAGCAGTACTTC

J gene: TRBJ2-3
clone size: many
D gene: NA
V gene: TRBV11-1
CDR3 protein: CASSPPLTTSVFQDTQYF
CDR3 DNA: TGTGCCAGCAGCCCTCCCCTGACCACATCTGTATTCCAAGATACGCAGTATTTT

J gene: TRBJ1-6
clone size: NA
D gene: NA
V gene: TRBV12-3/TRBV12-4
CDR3 protein: CASSRREGCSPLHF
CDR3 DNA: TGTGCCAGCAGTCGTAGGGAGGGTTGTTCACCCCTCCACTTT

J gene: TRBJ2-5
clone size: many
D gene: NA
V gene: TRBV28
CDR3 protein: CASSFNGAYQETQYF
CDR3 DNA: TGTGCCAGCAGTTTCAATGGGGCGTACCAAGAGACCCAGTACTTC

J gene: TRBJ1-2
clone size: many
D gene: NA
V gene: TRBV7-2
CDR3 protein: CASSLTGTTGDGYTF
CDR3 DNA: TGTGCCAGCAGCTTAACGGGGACAACCGGGGATGGCTACACCTTC

J gene: TRBJ2-5
clone size: many
D gene: NA
V gene: TRBV2
CDR3 protein: CANRAAGPVQETQYF
CDR3 DNA: TGTGCCAACCGGGCTGCCGGCCCAGTACAAGAGACCCAGTACTTC

J gene: TRBJ1-3
clone size: few
D gene: TRBD1
V gene: TRBV25-1
CDR3 protein: CASSMNRGLAGNTIYF
CDR3 DNA: TGTGCCAGCAGTATGAACAGGGGGCTGGCTGGAAACACCATATATTTT

J gene: TRBJ2-5
clone size: many
D gene: NA
V gene: TRBV7-9
CDR3 protein: CASSLAARGWEETQYF
CDR3 DNA: TGTGCCAGCAGCTTAGCAGCCCGAGGGTGGGAAGAGACCCAGTACTTC

J gene: TRBJ2-2
clone size: many
D gene: NA
V gene: TRBV25-1
CDR3 protein: CASSELVAPSGELFF
CDR3 DNA: TGTGCCAGCAGTGAACTCGTAGCCCCTTCCGGGGAGCTGTTTTTT

J gene: TRBJ2-4
clone size: many
D gene: TRBD1
V gene: TRBV28
CDR3 protein: CASSDTGVKNIQYF
CDR3 DNA: TGTGCCAGCAGTGACACAGGGGTTAAAAACATTCAGTACTTC

J gene: TRBJ1-1
clone size: NA
D gene: NA
V gene: TRBV4-1
CDR3 protein: CASSQVAGDTEAFF
CDR3 DNA: TGCGCCAGCAGCCAAGTCGCAGGGGACACTGAAGCTTTCTTT

J gene: TRBJ1-1
clone size: NA
D gene: NA
V gene: TRBV18
CDR3 protein: CASSPTQDTEAFF
CDR3 DNA: TGTGCCAGCTCACCAACCCAAGACACTGAAGCTTTCTTT

J gene: TRBJ1-5
clone size: NA
D gene: TRBD1
V gene: TRBV28
CDR3 protein: CASSRRTGSSNQPQHF
CDR3 DNA: TGTGCCAGCAGCCGAAGGACAGGTTCTAGCAATCAGCCCCAGCATTTT

J gene: TRBJ1-5
clone size: many
D gene: NA
V gene: TRBV7-2
CDR3 protein: CASSFQGWQPQHF
CDR3 DNA: TGTGCCAGCAGCTTTCAGGGGTGGCAGCCCCAGCATTTT

J gene: TRBJ1-5
clone size: few
D gene: NA
V gene: TRBV28
CDR3 protein: CASSLTPGIRNQPQHF
CDR3 DNA: TGTGCCAGCAGTTTGACCCCAGGGATCCGCAATCAGCCCCAGCATTTT

J gene: TRBJ2-5
clone size: many
D gene: NA
V gene: TRBV2
CDR3 protein: CASSPQGLRETQYF
CDR3 DNA: TGTGCCAGCAGTCCGCAGGGTTTACGAGAGACCCAGTACTTC

J gene: TRBJ2-7
clone size: many
D gene: NA
V gene: TRBV6-1
CDR3 protein: CASSEAGPFYEQYF
CDR3 DNA: TGTGCCAGCAGTGAGGCAGGCCCCTTCTACGAGCAGTACTTC

J gene: TRBJ1-2
clone size: many
D gene: NA
V gene: TRBV6-2/TRBV6-3
CDR3 protein: CASSYRGHPSYGYTF
CDR3 DNA: TGTGCCAGCAGTTACCGGGGACATCCAAGCTATGGCTACACCTTC

J gene: TRBJ1-2
clone size: NA
D gene: TRBD1
V gene: TRBV28
CDR3 protein: CASSPRTGGGVDGYTF
CDR3 DNA: TGTGCCAGCAGTCCACGGACAGGGGGCGGGGTGGATGGCTACACCTTC

J gene: TRBJ1-5
clone size: NA
D gene: NA
V gene: TRBV12-5
CDR3 protein: CASGGAVGGSWDQPQHF
CDR3 DNA: TGTGCTAGTGGTGGGGCTGTTGGGGGGAGTTGGGATCAGCCCCAGCATTTT

J gene: TRBJ2-5
clone size: many
D gene: NA
V gene: TRBV11-2
CDR3 protein: CASSLDWATRTQYF
CDR3 DNA: TGTGCCAGCAGCTTAGATTGGGCGACGAGGACCCAGTACTTC

J gene: TRBJ1-3
clone size: many
D gene: NA
V gene: TRBV30
CDR3 protein: CAWSPAGNTIYF
CDR3 DNA: TGTGCCTGGAGTCCCGCAGGAAACACCATATATTTT

J gene: TRBJ1-3
clone size: many
D gene: TRBD1
V gene: TRBV6-1
CDR3 protein: CASRPDRAGNTIYF
CDR3 DNA: TGTGCCAGCAGACCCGACAGGGCTGGAAACACCATATATTTT

J gene: TRBJ2-5
clone size: many
D gene: TRBD2
V gene: TRBV7-3
CDR3 protein: CASSTGTSVRETQYF
CDR3 DNA: TGTGCCAGCAGCACCGGGACTAGCGTCCGGGAGACCCAGTACTTC

J gene: TRBJ1-6
clone size: NA
D gene: NA
V gene: TRBV12-3/TRBV12-4
CDR3 protein: CASSRWEGGPLHF
CDR3 DNA: TGTGCCAGCAGTCGCTGGGAAGGTGGACCCCTCCACTTT

J gene: TRBJ2-5
clone size: many
D gene: TRBD1
V gene: TRBV6-1
CDR3 protein: CASSEGQGAWETQYF
CDR3 DNA: TGTGCCAGCAGTGAAGGACAGGGGGCGTGGGAGACCCAGTACTTC

J gene: TRBJ1-2
clone size: many
D gene: NA
V gene: TRBV28
CDR3 protein: CASSLKAWGSSGYTF
CDR3 DNA: TGTGCCAGCAGTTTAAAGGCTTGGGGTAGCTCAGGCTACACCTTC

J gene: TRBJ2-7
clone size: many
D gene: NA
V gene: TRBV6-1
CDR3 protein: CASSRTPYPTIPEQYF
CDR3 DNA: TGTGCCAGCAGTCGGACACCCTATCCCACGATTCCCGAGCAGTACTTC

J gene: TRBJ2-4
clone size: few
D gene: TRBD1
V gene: TRBV20-1
CDR3 protein: CSASRTGGEWAKNIKYF
CDR3 DNA: TGCAGTGCTAGCAGGACAGGGGGCGAGTGGGCCAAAAACATTAAGTACTTC

J gene: TRBJ2-7
clone size: NA
D gene: NA
V gene: TRBV13
CDR3 protein: CASSRLVAGLGEQYF
CDR3 DNA: TGTGCCAGCAGCCGCCTAGTTGCGGGGTTAGGCGAGCAGTACTTC

J gene: TRBJ1-6
clone size: many
D gene: NA
V gene: TRBV6-5
CDR3 protein: CASSRKVANSPLHF
CDR3 DNA: TGTGCCAGCAGTCGTAAGGTAGCAAATTCACCCCTCCACTTT

J gene: TRBJ1-5
clone size: many
D gene: NA
V gene: TRBV12-5
CDR3 protein: CASGLVLGQQVNQPQHF
CDR3 DNA: TGTGCTAGTGGTTTGGTCCTCGGACAGCAGGTAAATCAGCCCCAGCATTTT

J gene: TRBJ2-7
clone size: many
D gene: NA
V gene: TRBV2
CDR3 protein: CASSFFTDEQYF
CDR3 DNA: TGTGCCAGCAGTTTCTTTACTGACGAGCAGTACTTC

J gene: TRBJ1-2
clone size: few
D gene: NA
V gene: TRBV5-5
CDR3 protein: CASSPREQSIPAETF
CDR3 DNA: TGTGCCAGCAGCCCAAGGGAACAGTCGATTCCCGCGGAAACCTTC

J gene: TRBJ2-7
clone size: many
D gene: TRBD2
V gene: TRBV13
CDR3 protein: CASSSSGRNEQYF
CDR3 DNA: TGTGCCAGCAGCTCTAGCGGTCGAAACGAGCAGTACTTC

J gene: TRBJ1-2
clone size: few
D gene: TRBD1
V gene: TRBV5-1
CDR3 protein: CASSSRGLVNGYTF
CDR3 DNA: TGCGCCAGCAGCTCCAGGGGGCTCGTCAATGGCTACACCTTC

J gene: TRBJ2-7
clone size: few
D gene: TRBD2
V gene: TRBV5-5
CDR3 protein: CASSSGLAGGYEQYF
CDR3 DNA: TGTGCCAGCAGCTCTGGACTAGCGGGAGGTTACGAGCAGTACTTC

J gene: TRBJ2-4
clone size: many
D gene: NA
V gene: TRBV11-2
CDR3 protein: CASSGFEEGAVGNIQYF
CDR3 DNA: TGTGCCAGCAGTGGCTTCGAGGAGGGGGCGGTCGGAAACATTCAGTACTTC

J gene: TRBJ2-7
clone size: many
D gene: NA
V gene: TRBV6-2/TRBV6-3
CDR3 protein: CASNLQGPSEQYF
CDR3 DNA: TGTGCCAGCAACCTACAGGGTCCCAGCGAGCAGTACTTC

J gene: TRBJ2-5
clone size: NA
D gene: NA
V gene: TRBV6-2/TRBV6-3
CDR3 protein: CASSYEEETQYF
CDR3 DNA: TGTGCCAGCAGTTACGAAGAAGAGACCCAGTACTTC

J gene: TRBJ2-5
clone size: many
D gene: NA
V gene: TRBV12-3/TRBV12-4
CDR3 protein: CASSPDPGAQYF
CDR3 DNA: TGTGCCAGCAGCCCGGACCCAGGGGCCCAGTACTTC

J gene: TRBJ1-1
clone size: many
D gene: NA
V gene: TRBV5-1
CDR3 protein: CASSLAVGLEAFF
CDR3 DNA: TGCGCCAGCAGCTTGGCCGTGGGGCTTGAAGCTTTCTTT

J gene: TRBJ2-7
clone size: many
D gene: NA
V gene: TRBV2
CDR3 protein: CASKVQGLHEQYF
CDR3 DNA: TGTGCCAGCAAGGTACAGGGATTGCACGAGCAGTACTTC

J gene: TRBJ2-5
clone size: NA
D gene: NA
V gene: TRBV6-2/TRBV6-3
CDR3 protein: CASSYGSEGGQETQYF
CDR3 DNA: TGTGCCAGCAGTTACGGGAGCGAGGGGGGGCAAGAGACCCAGTACTTC

J gene: TRBJ2-7
clone size: many
D gene: NA
V gene: TRBV28
CDR3 protein: CASSPRVPYEQYF
CDR3 DNA: TGTGCCAGCAGTCCCCGGGTTCCCTACGAGCAGTACTTC

J gene: TRBJ2-2
clone size: many
D gene: NA
V gene: TRBV19
CDR3 protein: CASSIHPLSGSNTGELFF
CDR3 DNA: TGTGCCAGTAGTATCCACCCCTTAAGCGGCTCGAACACCGGGGAGCTGTTTTTT

J gene: TRBJ1-6
clone size: many
D gene: NA
V gene: TRBV3-1
CDR3 protein: CASSQDVSAGANSPLHF
CDR3 DNA: TGTGCCAGCAGCCAAGATGTATCGGCAGGGGCCAATTCACCCCTCCACTTT

J gene: TRBJ2-2
clone size: many
D gene: NA
V gene: TRBV15
CDR3 protein: CATSRDWGITGELFF
CDR3 DNA: TGTGCCACCAGCAGAGATTGGGGGATCACCGGGGAGCTGTTTTTT

J gene: TRBJ1-1
clone size: few
D gene: NA
V gene: TRBV11-1
CDR3 protein: CASSPDGGYAEAFF
CDR3 DNA: TGTGCCAGCAGCCCTGACGGAGGGTACGCTGAAGCTTTCTTT

J gene: TRBJ1-1
clone size: many
D gene: NA
V gene: TRBV4-1
CDR3 protein: CASSQTTGTTEAFF
CDR3 DNA: TGCGCCAGCAGCCAAACCACCGGGACCACTGAAGCTTTCTTT